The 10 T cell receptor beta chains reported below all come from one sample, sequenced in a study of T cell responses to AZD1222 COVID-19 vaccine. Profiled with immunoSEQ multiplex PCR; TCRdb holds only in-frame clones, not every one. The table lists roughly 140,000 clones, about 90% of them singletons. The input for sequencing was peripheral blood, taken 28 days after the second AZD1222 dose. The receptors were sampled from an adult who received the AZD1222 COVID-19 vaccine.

This CDR3 is CASSNKLGAVSYEQYF. In DNA, the CDR3 is TGTGCCAGCAGCAACAAACTAGGGGCCGTTTCCTACGAGCAGTACTTC. The chain carries TRBV28 and TRBJ2-7; D possibly matches TRBD1 or TRBD2 (5 bases each). Trimming removed 6 bases from V and 1 base from J, with 19 bases in between. CDR3 length: 16 residues. CDR1 and CDR2 from the germline V gene are MDHEN and SYDVKM.

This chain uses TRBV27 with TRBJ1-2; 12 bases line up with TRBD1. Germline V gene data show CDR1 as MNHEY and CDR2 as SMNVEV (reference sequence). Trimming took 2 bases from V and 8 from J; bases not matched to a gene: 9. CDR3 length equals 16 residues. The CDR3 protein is CASSLKGQGARGGYTF. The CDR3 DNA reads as TGTGCCAGCAGTTTAAAGGGACAGGGGGCAAGAGGGGGCTACACCTTC.

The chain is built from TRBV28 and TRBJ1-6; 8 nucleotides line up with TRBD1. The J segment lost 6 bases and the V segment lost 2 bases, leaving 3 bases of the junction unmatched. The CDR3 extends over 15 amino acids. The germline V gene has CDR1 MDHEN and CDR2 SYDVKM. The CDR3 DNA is TGTGCCAGCAGTTTACTAACAGGGGGTAATTCACCCCTCCACTTT. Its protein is CASSLLTGGNSPLHF.

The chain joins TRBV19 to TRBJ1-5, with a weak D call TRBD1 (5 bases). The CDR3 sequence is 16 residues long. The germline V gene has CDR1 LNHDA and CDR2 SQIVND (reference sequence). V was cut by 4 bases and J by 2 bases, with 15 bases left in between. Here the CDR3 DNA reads TGTGCCAGTAGTACGGGATGGGGCGGAGGCAATCAGCCCCAGCATTTT. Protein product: CASSTGWGGGNQPQHF.

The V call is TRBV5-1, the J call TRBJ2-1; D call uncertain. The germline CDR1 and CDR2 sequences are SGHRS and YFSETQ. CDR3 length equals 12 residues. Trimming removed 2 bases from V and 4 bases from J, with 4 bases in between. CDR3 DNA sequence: TGCGCCAGCAGCTTAGTATACAATGAGCAGTTCTTC. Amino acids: CASSLVYNEQFF.

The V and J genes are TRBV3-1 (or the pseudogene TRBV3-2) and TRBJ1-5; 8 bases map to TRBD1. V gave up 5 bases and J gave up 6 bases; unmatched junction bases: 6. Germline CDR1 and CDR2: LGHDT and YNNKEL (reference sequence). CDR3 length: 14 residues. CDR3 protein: CASSYRDRSQPQHF. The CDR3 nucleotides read TGTGCCAGCAGCTACCGGGACAGGTCTCAGCCCCAGCATTTT.

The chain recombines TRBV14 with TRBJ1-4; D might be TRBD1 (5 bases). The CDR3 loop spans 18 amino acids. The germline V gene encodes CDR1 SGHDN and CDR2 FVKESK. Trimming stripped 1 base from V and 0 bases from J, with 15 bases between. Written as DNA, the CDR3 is TGTGCCAGCAGCCAAGCCGCCGGGACGCTGGCAACTAATGAAAAACTGTTTTTT. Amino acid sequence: CASSQAAGTLATNEKLFF.

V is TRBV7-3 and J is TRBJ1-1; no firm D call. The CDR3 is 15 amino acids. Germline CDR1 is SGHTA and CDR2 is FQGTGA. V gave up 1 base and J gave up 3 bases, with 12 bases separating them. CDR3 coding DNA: TGTGCCAGCAGCTTAAAGGATAACATGTACACTGAAGCTTTCTTT. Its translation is CASSLKDNMYTEAFF.

CDR3: CASSLAPRRNYGYTF. The CDR3 DNA reads as TGTGCCAGCAGCTTGGCCCCCAGGCGAAACTATGGCTACACCTTC. The rearrangement links TRBV5-5 to TRBJ1-2; D is unclear. Trimming cost V 0 bases and J 2 bases, with 11 bases left between them. The CDR3 is made up of 15 amino acids. Germline-derived CDR1 and CDR2 are SGHKS and YYEKEE (reference sequence).

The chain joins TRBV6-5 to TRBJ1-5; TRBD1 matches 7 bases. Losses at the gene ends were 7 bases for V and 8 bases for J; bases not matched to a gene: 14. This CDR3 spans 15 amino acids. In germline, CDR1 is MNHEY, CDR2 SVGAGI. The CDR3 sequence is CASTQEGKGAEPQHF. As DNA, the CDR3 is TGTGCCAGCACCCAAGAGGGAAAGGGGGCAGAGCCCCAGCATTTT.